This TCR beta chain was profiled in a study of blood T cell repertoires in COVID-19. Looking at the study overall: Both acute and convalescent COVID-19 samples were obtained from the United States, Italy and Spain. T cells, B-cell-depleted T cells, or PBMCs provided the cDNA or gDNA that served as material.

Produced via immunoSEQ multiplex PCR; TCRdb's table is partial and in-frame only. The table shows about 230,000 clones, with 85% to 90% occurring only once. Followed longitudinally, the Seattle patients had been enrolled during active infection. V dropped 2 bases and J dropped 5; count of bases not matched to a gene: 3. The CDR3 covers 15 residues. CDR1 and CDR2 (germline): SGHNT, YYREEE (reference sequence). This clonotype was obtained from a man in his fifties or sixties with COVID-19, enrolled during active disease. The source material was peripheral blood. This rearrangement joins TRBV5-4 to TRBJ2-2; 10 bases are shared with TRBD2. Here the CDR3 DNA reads TGTGCCAGCAGCTTAGCGGGGGGGAAGACCGGGGAGCTGTTTTTT. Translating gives CASSLAGGKTGELFF.